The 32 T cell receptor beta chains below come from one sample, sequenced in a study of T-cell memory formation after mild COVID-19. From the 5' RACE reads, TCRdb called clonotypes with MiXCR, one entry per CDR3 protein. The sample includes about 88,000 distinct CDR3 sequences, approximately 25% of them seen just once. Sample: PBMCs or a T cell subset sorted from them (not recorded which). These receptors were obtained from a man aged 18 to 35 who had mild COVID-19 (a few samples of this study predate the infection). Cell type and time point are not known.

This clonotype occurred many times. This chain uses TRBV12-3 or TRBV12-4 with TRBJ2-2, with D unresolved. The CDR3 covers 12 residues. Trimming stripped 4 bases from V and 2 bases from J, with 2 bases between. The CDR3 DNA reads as TGTGCCAGCAGTTCCAACACCGGGGAGCTGTTTTTT. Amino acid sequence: CASSSNTGELFF.

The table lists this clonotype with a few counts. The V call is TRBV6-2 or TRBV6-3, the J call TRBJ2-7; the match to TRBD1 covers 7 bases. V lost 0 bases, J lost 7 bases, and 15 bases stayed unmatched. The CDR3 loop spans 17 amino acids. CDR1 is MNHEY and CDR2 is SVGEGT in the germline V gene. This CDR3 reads CASSYSISRDRALEQYF. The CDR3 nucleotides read TGTGCCAGCAGTTACTCGATTTCCCGTGACAGGGCGCTGGAGCAGTACTTC.

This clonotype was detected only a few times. The CDR3 spells CASSPQGAAPPPYEQYF. For the CDR3, the DNA is TGCGCCAGCAGCCCTCAGGGGGCCGCACCCCCTCCCTACGAGCAGTACTTC. The J gene is TRBJ2-7, the V gene TRBV5-1; 8 bases match TRBD1. The CDR3 is 17 residues long. Germline loops: CDR1 SGHRS, CDR2 YFSETQ. Unmatched junction bases numbered 14, after V lost 4 bases and J lost 2 bases.

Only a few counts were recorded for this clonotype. The CDR3 region has the DNA TGTGCCAGCAGCGCGAGGGGGATGGGCACAGATACGCAGTATTTT. Its translation: CASSARGMGTDTQYF. The chain couples TRBV13 to TRBJ2-3, with a possible D match to TRBD1 (6 bases). The V and J ends lost 5 bases and 1 base respectively, with 13 bases between them. The CDR3 is 15 residues long. Germline V gene data show CDR1 as PRHDT and CDR2 as FYEKMQ (reference sequence).

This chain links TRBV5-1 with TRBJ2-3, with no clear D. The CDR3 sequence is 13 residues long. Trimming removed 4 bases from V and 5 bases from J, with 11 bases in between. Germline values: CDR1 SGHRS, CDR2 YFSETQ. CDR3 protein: CASSAWVGDTQYF. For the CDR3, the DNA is TGCGCCAGCAGCGCTTGGGTAGGAGATACGCAGTATTTT.

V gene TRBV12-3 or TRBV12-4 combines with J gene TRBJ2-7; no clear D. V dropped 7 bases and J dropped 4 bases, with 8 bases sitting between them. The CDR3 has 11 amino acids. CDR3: CASTEGYEQYF. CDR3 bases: TGTGCCAGCACGGAAGGGTACGAGCAGTACTTC.

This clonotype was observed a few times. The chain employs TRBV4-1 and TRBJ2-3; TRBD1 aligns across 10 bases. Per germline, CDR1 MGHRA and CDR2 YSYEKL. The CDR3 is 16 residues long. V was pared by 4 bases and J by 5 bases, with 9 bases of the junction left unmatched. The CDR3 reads CASSPIGTGEVDTQYF. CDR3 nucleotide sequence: TGCGCCAGCAGCCCCATCGGGACAGGGGAGGTAGATACGCAGTATTTT.

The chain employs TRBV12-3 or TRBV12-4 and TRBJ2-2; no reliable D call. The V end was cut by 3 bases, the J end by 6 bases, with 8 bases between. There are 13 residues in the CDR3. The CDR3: CASSFFGSGELFF. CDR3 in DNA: TGTGCCAGCAGTTTTTTCGGCTCCGGGGAGCTGTTTTTT.

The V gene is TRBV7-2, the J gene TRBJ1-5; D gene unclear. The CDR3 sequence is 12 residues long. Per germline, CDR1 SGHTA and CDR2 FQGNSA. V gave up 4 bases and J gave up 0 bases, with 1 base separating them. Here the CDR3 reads CASSYSNQPQHF. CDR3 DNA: TGTGCCAGCAGCTATAGCAATCAGCCCCAGCATTTT.

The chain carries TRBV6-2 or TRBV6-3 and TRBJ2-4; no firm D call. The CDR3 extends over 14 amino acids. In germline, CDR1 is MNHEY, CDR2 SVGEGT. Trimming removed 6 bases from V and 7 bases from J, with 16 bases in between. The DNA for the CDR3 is TGTGCCAGCAGCCCAACTTCGGTACCGAACATTCAGTACTTC. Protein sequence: CASSPTSVPNIQYF.

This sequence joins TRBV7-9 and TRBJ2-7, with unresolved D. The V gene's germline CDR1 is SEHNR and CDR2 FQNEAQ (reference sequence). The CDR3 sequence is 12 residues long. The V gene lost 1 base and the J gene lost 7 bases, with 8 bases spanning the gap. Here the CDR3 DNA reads TGTGCCAGCAGCTTAGAGGGTGGGGAGCAGTACGTC. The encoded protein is CASSLEGGEQYV.

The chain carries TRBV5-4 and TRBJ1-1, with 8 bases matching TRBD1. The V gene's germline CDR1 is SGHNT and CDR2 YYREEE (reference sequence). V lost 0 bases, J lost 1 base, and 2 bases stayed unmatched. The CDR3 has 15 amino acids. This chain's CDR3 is CASSLDGQGNTEAFF. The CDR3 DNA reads TGTGCCAGCAGCTTGGATGGACAGGGGAACACTGAAGCTTTCTTT.

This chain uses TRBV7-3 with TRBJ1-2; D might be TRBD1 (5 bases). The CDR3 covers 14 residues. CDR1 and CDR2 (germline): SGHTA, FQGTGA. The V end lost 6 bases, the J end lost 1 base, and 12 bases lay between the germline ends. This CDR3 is CASSRDGNNYGYTF. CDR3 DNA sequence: TGTGCCAGCAGTCGGGACGGCAATAACTATGGCTACACCTTC.

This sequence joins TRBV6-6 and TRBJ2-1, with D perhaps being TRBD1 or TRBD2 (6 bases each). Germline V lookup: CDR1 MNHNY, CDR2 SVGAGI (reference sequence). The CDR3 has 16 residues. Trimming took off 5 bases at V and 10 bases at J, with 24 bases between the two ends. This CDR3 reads CASSNDMGGRIHEQFF. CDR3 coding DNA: TGTGCCAGCAGTAACGACATGGGGGGCCGCATACACGAGCAGTTCTTC.

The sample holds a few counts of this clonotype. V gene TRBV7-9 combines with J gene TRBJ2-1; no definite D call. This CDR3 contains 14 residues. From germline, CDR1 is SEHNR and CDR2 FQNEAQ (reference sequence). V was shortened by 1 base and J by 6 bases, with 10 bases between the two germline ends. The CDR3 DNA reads TGTGCCAGCAGCTTAGGCCTGCCGAGCAATGAGCAGTTCTTC. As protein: CASSLGLPSNEQFF.

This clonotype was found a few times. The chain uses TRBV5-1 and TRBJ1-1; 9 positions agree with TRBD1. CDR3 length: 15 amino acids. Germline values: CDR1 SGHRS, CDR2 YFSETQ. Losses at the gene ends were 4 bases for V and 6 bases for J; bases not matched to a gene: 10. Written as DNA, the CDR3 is TGCGCCAGCAGCCTCAAACGGGACAGGGCTCCTGAAGCTTTCTTT. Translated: CASSLKRDRAPEAFF. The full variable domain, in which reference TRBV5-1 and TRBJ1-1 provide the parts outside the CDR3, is KAGVTQTPRYLIKTRGQQVTLSCSPISGHRSVSWYQQTPGQGLQFLFEYFSETQRNKGNFPGRFSGRQFSNSRSEMNVSTLELGDSALYLCASSLKRDRAPEAFFGQGTRLTVV.

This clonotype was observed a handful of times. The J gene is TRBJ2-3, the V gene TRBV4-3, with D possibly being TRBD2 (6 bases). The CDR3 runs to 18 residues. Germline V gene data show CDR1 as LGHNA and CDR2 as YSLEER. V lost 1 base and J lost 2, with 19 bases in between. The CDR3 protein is CASSQARLSGDATDTQYF. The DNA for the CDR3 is TGCGCCAGCAGCCAAGCTAGGTTGTCGGGGGATGCCACAGATACGCAGTATTTT.

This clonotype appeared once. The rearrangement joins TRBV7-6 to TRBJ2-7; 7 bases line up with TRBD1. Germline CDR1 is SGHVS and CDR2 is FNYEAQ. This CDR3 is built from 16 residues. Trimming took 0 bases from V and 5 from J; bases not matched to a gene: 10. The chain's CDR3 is CASSLAREGARDEQYF. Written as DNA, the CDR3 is TGTGCCAGCAGCTTAGCGCGTGAGGGGGCTCGCGACGAGCAGTACTTC.

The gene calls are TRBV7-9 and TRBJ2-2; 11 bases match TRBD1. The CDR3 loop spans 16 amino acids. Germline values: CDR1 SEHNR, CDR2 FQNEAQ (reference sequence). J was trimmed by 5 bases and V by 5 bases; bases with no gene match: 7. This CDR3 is CASSHGQGARTGELFF. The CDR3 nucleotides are TGTGCCAGCAGCCACGGACAGGGGGCGCGTACCGGGGAGCTGTTTTTT. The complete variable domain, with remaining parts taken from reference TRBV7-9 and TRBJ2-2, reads DTGVSQNPRHKITKRGQNVTFRCDPISEHNRLYWYRQTLGQGPEFLTYFQNEAQLEKSRLLSDRFSAERPKGSFSTLEIQRTEQGDSAMYLCASSHGQGARTGELFFGEGSRLTVL.

The CDR3 coding sequence is TGTGCCAGCAGCCCAGAGACAGGGAGGGGGACCCAGTACTTC. It specifies CASSPETGRGTQYF. The V and J genes are TRBV7-9 and TRBJ2-5; D might be TRBD1 or TRBD2, each matching 7 bases. The CDR3 length is 14 residues. Germline loops: CDR1 SEHNR, CDR2 FQNEAQ (reference sequence). V lost 5 bases and J 7 bases, leaving 17 bases between the germline ends.

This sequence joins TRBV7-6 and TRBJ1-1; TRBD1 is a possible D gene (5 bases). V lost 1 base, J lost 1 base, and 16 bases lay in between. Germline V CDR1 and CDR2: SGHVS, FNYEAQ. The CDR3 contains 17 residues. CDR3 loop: CASSLETGGGGNTEAFF. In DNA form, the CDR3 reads TGTGCCAGCAGCTTAGAGACGGGCGGCGGGGGGAACACTGAAGCTTTCTTT.

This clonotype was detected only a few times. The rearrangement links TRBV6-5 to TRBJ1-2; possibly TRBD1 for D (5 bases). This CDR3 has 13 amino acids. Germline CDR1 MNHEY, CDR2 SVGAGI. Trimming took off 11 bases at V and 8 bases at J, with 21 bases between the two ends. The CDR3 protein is CAVLRGVEQGYTF. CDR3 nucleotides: TGTGCCGTTCTTCGGGGGGTTGAGCAAGGCTACACCTTC.

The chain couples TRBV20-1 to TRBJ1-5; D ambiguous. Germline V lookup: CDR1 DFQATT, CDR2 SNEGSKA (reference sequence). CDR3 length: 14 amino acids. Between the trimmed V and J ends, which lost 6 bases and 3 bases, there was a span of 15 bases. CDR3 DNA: TGCAGTGCCATACCCGTGGGAATCAATCAGCCCCAGCATTTT. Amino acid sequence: CSAIPVGINQPQHF.

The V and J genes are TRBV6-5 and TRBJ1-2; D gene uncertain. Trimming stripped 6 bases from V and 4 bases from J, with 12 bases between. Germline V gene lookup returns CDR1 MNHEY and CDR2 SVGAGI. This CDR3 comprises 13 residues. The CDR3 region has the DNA TGTGCCAGCAGCCTCGCCAGCACCTATGGCTACACCTTC. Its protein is CASSLASTYGYTF.

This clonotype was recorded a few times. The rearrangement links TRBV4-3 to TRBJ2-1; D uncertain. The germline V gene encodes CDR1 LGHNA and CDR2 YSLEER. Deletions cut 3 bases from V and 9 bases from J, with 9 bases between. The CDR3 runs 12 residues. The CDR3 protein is CASSHTGAEQFF. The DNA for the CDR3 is TGCGCCAGCAGCCATACCGGCGCTGAGCAGTTCTTC.

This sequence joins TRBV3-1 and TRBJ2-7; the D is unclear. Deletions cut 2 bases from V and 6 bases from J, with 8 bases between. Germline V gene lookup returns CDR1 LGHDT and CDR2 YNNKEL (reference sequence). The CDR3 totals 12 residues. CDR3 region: CASSQMFGEQYV. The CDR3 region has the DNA TGTGCCAGCAGCCAAATGTTCGGCGAGCAGTACGTC.

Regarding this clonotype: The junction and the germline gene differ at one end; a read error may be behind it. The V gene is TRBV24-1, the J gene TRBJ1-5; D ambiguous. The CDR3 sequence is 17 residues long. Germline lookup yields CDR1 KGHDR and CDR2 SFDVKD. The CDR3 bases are TGTGCCACCAGTGATTCAGGACGGAGGGCTATCGATCAGCCCAAGCATTTT. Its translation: CATSDSGRRAIDQPKHF.

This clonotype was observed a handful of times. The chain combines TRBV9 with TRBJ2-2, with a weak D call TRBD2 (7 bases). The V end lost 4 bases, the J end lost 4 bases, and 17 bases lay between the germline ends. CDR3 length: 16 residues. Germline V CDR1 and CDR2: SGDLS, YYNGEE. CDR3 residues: CASSLAGALLTGELFF. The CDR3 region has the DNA TGTGCCAGCAGCCTCGCGGGGGCCCTTCTCACCGGGGAGCTGTTTTTT.

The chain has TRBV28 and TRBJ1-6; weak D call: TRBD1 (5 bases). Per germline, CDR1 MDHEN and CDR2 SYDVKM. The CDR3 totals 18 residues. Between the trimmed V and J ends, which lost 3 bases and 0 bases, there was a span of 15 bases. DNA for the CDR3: TGTGCCAGCAGTTTCCCGGGGACTCAGAGCTCCTATAATTCACCCCTCCACTTT. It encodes CASSFPGTQSSYNSPLHF.

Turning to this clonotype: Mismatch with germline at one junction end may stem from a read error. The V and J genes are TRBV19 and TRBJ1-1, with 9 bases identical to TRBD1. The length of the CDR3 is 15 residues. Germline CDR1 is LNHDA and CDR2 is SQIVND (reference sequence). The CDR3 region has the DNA TGTGCAAGTAGTATGGGACAGGGAGGAAACACTGAAGCTTTCTTT. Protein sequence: CASSMGQGGNTEAFF.

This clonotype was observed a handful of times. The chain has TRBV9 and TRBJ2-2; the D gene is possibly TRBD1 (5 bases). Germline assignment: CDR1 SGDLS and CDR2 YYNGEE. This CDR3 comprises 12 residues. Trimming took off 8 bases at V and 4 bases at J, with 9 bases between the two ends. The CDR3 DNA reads TGTGCCAGTCAGCAGGGCACCGGGGAGCTGTTTTTT. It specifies CASQQGTGELFF.

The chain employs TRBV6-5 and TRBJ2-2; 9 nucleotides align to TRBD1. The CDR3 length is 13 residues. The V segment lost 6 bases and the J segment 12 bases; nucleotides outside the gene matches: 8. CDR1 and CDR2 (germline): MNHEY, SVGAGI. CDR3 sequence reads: CASSWTGDLKLFF. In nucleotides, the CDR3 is TGTGCCAGCAGCTGGACAGGGGACTTGAAGCTGTTTTTT.